What follows describes a single TCR beta chain. Its cognate antigen is unknown. The sample holds other DNA sequences that translate to the same CDR3. The data are from a study of shared clonotypes between healthy human individuals. Study-wide results and caveats: Limitation of the genetic and exposure-history diversity represented came from the few donors. Clonotype sharing among donors was thought likely to change with sequencing depth.

CDR1 is SGHAT, CDR2 FQNNGV, per germline. The V end lost 1 base, the J end lost 1 base, and 3 bases lay between the germline ends. The CDR3 sequence is 13 residues long. Healthy HIV-negative adults without recent acute infections or vaccinations served as donors. The repertoire was sequenced with immunoSEQ multiplex PCR; TCRdb's copy has only in-frame clones and lacks some. This table has roughly 2.2 million clones, about 92% appearing once. The chain combines TRBV11-2 with TRBJ2-3; D remains unclear. Sequenced: naive CD4+ T cells from PBMCs. Subset meaning: CD45RA+ positively selected. This clonotype originated in a man younger than 35 in good health. Some clones in this sample may be carry-over from other donors' samples. As DNA, the CDR3 is TGTGCCAGCAGCTTAGGGCGCACAGATACGCAGTATTTT. Translating gives CASSLGRTDTQYF.